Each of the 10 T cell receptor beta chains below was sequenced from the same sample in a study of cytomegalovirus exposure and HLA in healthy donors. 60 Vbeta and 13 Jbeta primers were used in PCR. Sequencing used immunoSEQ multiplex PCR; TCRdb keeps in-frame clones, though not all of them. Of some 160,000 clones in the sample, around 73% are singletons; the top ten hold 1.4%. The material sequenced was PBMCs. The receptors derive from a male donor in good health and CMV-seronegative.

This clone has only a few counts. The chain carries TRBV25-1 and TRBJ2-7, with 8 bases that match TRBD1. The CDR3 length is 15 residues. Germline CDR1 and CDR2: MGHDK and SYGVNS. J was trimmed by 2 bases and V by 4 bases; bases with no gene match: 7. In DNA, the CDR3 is TGTGCCAGCAGTGGCGGGAACAGGGGGACCTACGAGCAGTACTTC. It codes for CASSGGNRGTYEQYF.

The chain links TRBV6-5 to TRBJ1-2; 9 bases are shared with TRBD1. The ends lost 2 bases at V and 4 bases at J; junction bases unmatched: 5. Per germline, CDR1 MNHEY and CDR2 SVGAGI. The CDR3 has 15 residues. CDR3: CASSYEGTGSYGYTF. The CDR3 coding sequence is TGTGCCAGCAGTTACGAAGGGACAGGGAGCTATGGCTACACCTTC.

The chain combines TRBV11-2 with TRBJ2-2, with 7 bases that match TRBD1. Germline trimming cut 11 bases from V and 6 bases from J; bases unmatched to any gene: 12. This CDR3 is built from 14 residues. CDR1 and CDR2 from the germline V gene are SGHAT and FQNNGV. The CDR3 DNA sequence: TGTGCCGGAACAGGGGCCCCCATGTCCGGGGAGCTGTTTTTT. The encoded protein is CAGTGAPMSGELFF.

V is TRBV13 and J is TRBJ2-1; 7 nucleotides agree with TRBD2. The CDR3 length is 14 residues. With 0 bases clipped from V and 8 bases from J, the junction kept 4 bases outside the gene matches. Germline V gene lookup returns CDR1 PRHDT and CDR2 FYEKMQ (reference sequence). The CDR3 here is CASSLGTSIDEQFF. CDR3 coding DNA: TGTGCCAGCAGCTTAGGGACTAGCATCGATGAGCAGTTCTTC.

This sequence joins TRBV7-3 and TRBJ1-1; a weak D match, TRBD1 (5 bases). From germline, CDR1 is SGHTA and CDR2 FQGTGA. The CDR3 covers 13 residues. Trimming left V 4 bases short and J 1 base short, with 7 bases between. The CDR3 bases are TGTGCCAGCAGCTCGACAGAGAACACTGAAGCTTTCTTT. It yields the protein CASSSTENTEAFF.

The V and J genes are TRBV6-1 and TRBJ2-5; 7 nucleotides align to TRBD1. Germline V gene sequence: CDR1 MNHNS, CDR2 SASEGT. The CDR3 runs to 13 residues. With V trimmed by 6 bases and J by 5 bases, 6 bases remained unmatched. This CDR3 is CASSHRGDETQYF. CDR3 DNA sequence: TGTGCCAGCAGCCACAGGGGTGATGAGACCCAGTACTTC.

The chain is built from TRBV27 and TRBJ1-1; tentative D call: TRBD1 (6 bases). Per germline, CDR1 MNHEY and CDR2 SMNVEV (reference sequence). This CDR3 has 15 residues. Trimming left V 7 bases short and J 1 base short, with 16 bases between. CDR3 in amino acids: CASNLRGGPNTEAFF. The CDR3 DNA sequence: TGTGCCAGCAACCTAAGGGGGGGACCGAACACTGAAGCTTTCTTT.

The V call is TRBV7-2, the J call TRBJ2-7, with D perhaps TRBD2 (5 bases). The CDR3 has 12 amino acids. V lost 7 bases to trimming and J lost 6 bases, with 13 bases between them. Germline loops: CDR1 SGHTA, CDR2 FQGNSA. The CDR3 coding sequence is TGTGCCAGCACGGATCCGGGAAGCGAGCAGTACTTC. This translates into CASTDPGSEQYF.

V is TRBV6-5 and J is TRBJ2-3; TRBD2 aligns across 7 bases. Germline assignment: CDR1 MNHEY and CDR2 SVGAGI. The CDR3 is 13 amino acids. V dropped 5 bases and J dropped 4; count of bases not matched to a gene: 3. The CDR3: CASSLGLADTQYF. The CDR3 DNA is TGTGCCAGCAGTCTCGGACTAGCAGATACGCAGTATTTT.

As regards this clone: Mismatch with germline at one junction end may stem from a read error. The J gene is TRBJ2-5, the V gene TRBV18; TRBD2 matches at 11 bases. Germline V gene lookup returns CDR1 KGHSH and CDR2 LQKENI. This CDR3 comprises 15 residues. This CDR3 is CASSPLAGVGETQYF. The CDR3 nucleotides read TGTGCCAGCTCCCCACTAGCGGGGGTCGGGGAGACCCAGTACTTC.